This TCR beta chain was sequenced during a study of T-cell reconstitution after alpha-beta-depleted transplantation in children listed by TCRdb under 2016. For context, the study as a whole: T-cell immune reconstitution after TCRalphabeta/CD19-depleted allogeneic hematopoietic cell transplantation in children was quantitatively tracked in the study by means of TCR repertoire profiling.

According to the study, the label for this sample's treatment or condition signals: allogeneic hematopoietic cell transplantation with graft depleted of TCRalphabeta T cells and CD19 B cells. The transplant recipients were children given TCRalphabeta/CD19-depleted allogeneic hematopoietic cell grafts. A word on this clonotype: Its target antigen remains unknown. One junction end disagrees with the germline gene, perhaps due to a read error.

Measured from the cysteine to the phenylalanine, the CDR3 is 17 residues long. Just CDR3 DNA is preserved here, 51 bases in frame from base 1. CDR1 and CDR2 are read off the germline V gene as ENHRY and SYGVKD. Libraries were prepared through PCR. The sample was run on an Illumina HiSeq 2500. TCR library preparation used molecular barcoding, with unique molecular identifiers applied to normalize quantification of the TCRbeta repertoire. TCRdb redid the processing of the public reads, applying fastp at Q25 and MiXCR, and retained in-frame beta chains. Rows merge per CDR3 protein into single entries with the most common DNA and genes. Counted in this sample were approximately 110,000 distinct CDR3 sequences; 10% of them appeared once. The ten largest clones represent under 35% of the sample. Overall results and qualifications from the work: In some patients, the high TCRbeta diversity seen at day 60 was put down to recipient T cells and intrathymic progenitors that had survived conditioning. The apparently early alphabetaT-cell count recovery about two months after transplant was reportedly dependent on only several hundred rapidly expanded clones derived from non-depleted graft cells. Over subsequent months, a decline in hyperexpanded clone frequencies was noted, and after one year, T-cell counts and TCRbeta diversity were mostly ascribed to newly produced T cells.

This receptor was taken from a boy aged 2 to 10 with acute lymphoblastic leukemia, due to receive a stem cell transplant. Here the sequenced sample was PBMCs, taken before TCRalphabeta/CD19-depleted stem cell transplant. The chain is encoded by TRBV10-3 joined to TRBJ1-1; 10 central bases correspond to TRBD1. The bases are TGTGCCAACAGTGAGCCGAGCCGGGACAGGGGACGGAATGAAGCTTTCTTT. Its product reads: CANSEPSRDRGRNEAFF.